These 23 T cell receptor beta chains were sequenced from one sample in a study of cytomegalovirus exposure and HLA in healthy donors. The primer mix had 60 Vbeta and 13 Jbeta primers. The table came from immunoSEQ multiplex PCR; TCRdb's copy has only in-frame clones and leaves some out. The sample holds approximately 150,000 clones, 80% seen once. The specimen was PBMCs. Receptors were obtained from a man aged 18 to 30 in good health and CMV-seropositive.

The CDR3 DNA sequence: TGTGCCAGCAGCTCCGGGCGGGGGGATTATTTT. Its translation: CASSSGRGDYF. The V gene is TRBV7-3, the J gene TRBJ2-3, with 8 bases that match TRBD2. The V gene's germline CDR1 is SGHTA and CDR2 FQGTGA. V was clipped by 4 bases and J by 15 bases; unmatched bases: 6. The CDR3 has 11 residues.

CDR3 in amino acids: CASSLLGRENQKLFF. The CDR3 coding sequence is TGTGCCAGCAGTTTGTTAGGGAGGGAAAATCAAAAACTGTTTTTT. The J gene is TRBJ1-4, the V gene TRBV27; the D is unclear. The CDR3 contains 15 residues. The V end lost 3 bases, the J end lost 9 bases, and 17 bases lay between the germline ends. Germline V CDR1 and CDR2: MNHEY, SMNVEV (reference sequence).

Concerning this clone: Mismatch with germline at one junction end may stem from a read error. J is TRBJ1-1 and V is TRBV18; tentatively, D is TRBD1 (6 bases). Germline V gene sequence: CDR1 KGHSH, CDR2 LQKENI. The CDR3 contains 15 residues. The CDR3 DNA reads as TGTGCCAGCTCATCACCAACAGGGTTGGACACTGAAGCTTTCTTT. This gives the protein CASSSPTGLDTEAFF.

The rearrangement links TRBV4-1 to TRBJ2-5; TRBD2 aligns across 8 bases. CDR1 and CDR2 (germline): MGHRA, YSYEKL. CDR3 length: 17 amino acids. Losses at the gene ends were 0 bases for V and 5 bases for J; bases not matched to a gene: 11. Here the CDR3 DNA reads TGCGCCAGCAGCCAAGAAGTCGGGGGGGGCCCTCTTGAGACCCAGTACTTC. Residues: CASSQEVGGGPLETQYF.

The chain recombines TRBV11-2 with TRBJ2-7; 12 bases agree with TRBD1. The J segment lost 3 bases and the V segment lost 7 bases, leaving 4 bases of the junction unmatched. Germline CDR1 reads SGHAT; CDR2 reads FQNNGV. The CDR3 totals 14 residues. CDR3 loop: CASKGTGGFYEQYF. The CDR3 region has the DNA TGTGCCAGCAAAGGGACAGGGGGCTTCTACGAGCAGTACTTC. The full variable domain, in which reference TRBV11-2 and TRBJ2-7 provide the parts outside the CDR3, is EAGVAQSPRYKIIEKRQSVAFWCNPISGHATLYWYQQILGQGPKLLIQFQNNGVVDDSQLPKDRFSAERLKGVDSTLKIQPAKLEDSAVYLCASKGTGGFYEQYFGPGTRLTVT.

This rearrangement joins TRBV15 to TRBJ1-1; 7 positions agree with TRBD1. Germline V gene data show CDR1 as LNHNV and CDR2 as YYDKDF (reference sequence). CDR3 length: 14 residues. The V gene end was trimmed by 9 bases and the J gene end by 4 bases; junction bases not matched to a gene: 11. The CDR3 sequence: CATWDRTSGTEAFF. CDR3 in DNA: TGTGCCACTTGGGACAGAACCTCGGGCACTGAAGCTTTCTTT.

The V gene is TRBV25-1, the J gene TRBJ1-3, with a tentative D call TRBD1 (5 bases). Between the trimmed V and J ends, which lost 1 base and 1 base, there was a span of 8 bases. Germline values: CDR1 MGHDK, CDR2 SYGVNS. The CDR3 loop spans 15 amino acids. In DNA form, the CDR3 reads TGTGCCAGCAGTGAATTAGGGGAATCTGGAAACACCATATATTTT. Translated: CASSELGESGNTIYF.

The J gene is TRBJ2-7, the V gene TRBV7-2; 13 bases are shared with TRBD2. Germline assignment: CDR1 SGHTA and CDR2 FQGNSA. The J segment lost 4 bases and the V segment lost 8 bases, leaving 17 bases of the junction unmatched. This CDR3 comprises 18 residues. The CDR3 region is CASAAGLAGPGRIYEQYF. The DNA of the CDR3 is TGTGCCAGCGCGGCGGGACTAGCGGGGCCAGGGCGGATTTACGAGCAGTACTTC.

A single count supports this clone. V usage is TRBV12-5 and J usage is TRBJ1-5; possibly TRBD1 for D (5 bases). CDR3 length: 13 residues. Trimming left V 6 bases short and J 6 bases short, with 12 bases between. Germline assignment: CDR1 LGHNT and CDR2 FRNRAP. The CDR3 loop is CASGGAGVQPQHF. CDR3 sequence (DNA): TGTGCTAGTGGCGGCGCGGGGGTTCAGCCCCAGCATTTT.

This clone was recorded a few times. This chain joins TRBV27 and TRBJ1-1, with D maybe TRBD1 (5 bases). The CDR3 has 14 amino acids. Trimming took 3 bases from V and 7 from J, leaving 15 bases between them. CDR1 and CDR2 (germline): MNHEY, SMNVEV (reference sequence). As DNA, the CDR3 is TGTGCCAGCAGTTTCGACAGCTTAAGCGTTGAAGCTTTCTTT. Its protein is CASSFDSLSVEAFF.

The chain uses TRBV6-1 and TRBJ1-4; 8 bases fit TRBD1. The germline CDR1 and CDR2 sequences are MNHNS and SASEGT. The CDR3 is 16 residues long. The J segment lost 5 bases and the V segment lost 0 bases, leaving 5 bases of the junction unmatched. The CDR3 DNA sequence: TGTGCCAGCAGTGAAGCTGGGACAGGCAGGAATGAAAAACTGTTTTTT. This sequence encodes CASSEAGTGRNEKLFF.

The chain couples TRBV7-9 to TRBJ2-7; possible D gene TRBD2, 5 bases. Germline CDR1 SEHNR, CDR2 FQNEAQ (reference sequence). There are 13 residues in the CDR3. Trimming cost V 5 bases and J 0 bases, with 8 bases left between them. For the CDR3, the DNA is TGTGCCAGCAGCCCTACTAGCTCCTACGAGCAGTACTTC. Its protein is CASSPTSSYEQYF.

This sequence joins TRBV10-3 and TRBJ2-2; D perhaps matches TRBD2 (6 bases). Trimming removed 7 bases from V and 7 bases from J, with 16 bases in between. The CDR3 totals 14 residues. From germline, CDR1 is ENHRY and CDR2 SYGVKD. The CDR3 bases are TGTGCCATCAACTTGGGGGAGGAAGGCGGGGAGCTGTTTTTT. It is translated as CAINLGEEGGELFF.

This rearrangement joins TRBV4-1 to TRBJ2-5, with D possibly TRBD1 on 6 matching bases. Germline V gene data show CDR1 as MGHRA and CDR2 as YSYEKL. Trimming left V 5 bases short and J 1 base short, with 8 bases between. The CDR3 is 13 amino acids. Written as DNA, the CDR3 is TGCGCCAGCAGCAGGGACACCCAAGAGACCCAGTACTTC. Residues: CASSRDTQETQYF.

The chain is built from TRBV4-1 and TRBJ1-2; D might be TRBD1 (6 bases). Trimming took off 0 bases at V and 8 bases at J, with 16 bases between the two ends. In germline, CDR1 is MGHRA, CDR2 YSYEKL. The CDR3 loop spans 15 amino acids. In nucleotides, the CDR3 is TGCGCCAGCAGCCAAGATGTTATGGGGGCGCGGGGCTACACCTTC. It specifies CASSQDVMGARGYTF.

The chain joins TRBV9 to TRBJ2-7; possibly TRBD2 for D (5 bases). Looked up from germline, CDR1 is SGDLS and CDR2 is YYNGEE. Between the trimmed V and J ends, which lost 0 bases and 1 base, there was a span of 11 bases. CDR3 length: 15 residues. CDR3 nucleotide sequence: TGTGCCAGCAGCGTAGGCAGCGGAGGTTCCTACGAGCAGTACTTC. The encoded protein is CASSVGSGGSYEQYF.

Only one count was recorded for this clone. This sequence joins TRBV5-6 and TRBJ1-1; the match to TRBD1 covers 8 bases. The CDR3 consists of 16 residues. The V and J ends lost 4 bases and 3 bases, in that order; junction bases with no gene match: 11. Germline V gene sequence: CDR1 SGHDT, CDR2 YYEEEE. The chain's CDR3 is CASSLYRQGKHTEAFF. Here the CDR3 DNA reads TGTGCCAGCAGCCTATACCGACAGGGGAAGCACACTGAAGCTTTCTTT.

The sample holds one count of this clone. The V call is TRBV7-6, the J call TRBJ1-5; possible D gene TRBD1, 5 bases. Looked up from germline, CDR1 is SGHVS and CDR2 is FNYEAQ. V was trimmed by 1 base and J by 4 bases, leaving 11 bases between them. The CDR3 runs to 15 residues. Here the CDR3 reads CASSLGRRVNQPQHF. In nucleotides, the CDR3 is TGTGCCAGCAGCTTAGGACGCAGGGTTAATCAGCCCCAGCATTTT.

This chain uses TRBV30 with TRBJ1-2; D is possibly TRBD1 (6 bases). Trimming pared 2 bases from V and 7 bases from J, leaving 14 bases between. Germline CDR1 is GTSNPN and CDR2 is SVGIG (reference sequence). The CDR3 length is 13 residues. CDR3 nucleotide sequence: TGTGCCTGGAGTCGGGACATAGGCGTTGGCTACACCTTC. The encoded protein is CAWSRDIGVGYTF.

This clone has a single count. The chain's CDR3 is CASSVHSNEQFF. For the CDR3, the DNA is TGTGCCAGCAGCGTCCACAGCAATGAGCAGTTCTTC. V usage is TRBV7-9 and J usage is TRBJ2-1; the D is unclear. Germline V gene sequence: CDR1 SEHNR, CDR2 FQNEAQ (reference sequence). CDR3 size: 12 residues. Trimming stripped 5 bases from V and 6 bases from J, with 8 bases between.

The chain couples TRBV1 to TRBJ2-5; the D call TRBD2 from the table was never checked on the DNA. TRBV1 has pseudogene status. The CDR3 totals 9 residues. The CDR3 DNA is TGCACCAGCAGGGGAGTACAGTACTTC. Its translation is CTSRGVQYF.

The CDR3 reads CSATSGIGTDTQYF. The CDR3 nucleotides read TGCAGCGCTACTAGCGGGATTGGCACAGATACGCAGTATTTT. The chain employs TRBV29-1 and TRBJ2-3, with TRBD2 matching 10 bases. Germline-derived CDR1 and CDR2 are SQVTM and ANQGSEA. J was trimmed by 1 base and V by 7 bases; bases with no gene match: 5. The CDR3 is made up of 14 amino acids.

The chain has TRBV7-6 and TRBJ2-1; no clear D. V lost 2 bases and J lost 4, with 3 bases in between. Germline V gives CDR1 SGHVS, CDR2 FNYEAQ. There are 12 residues in the CDR3. The CDR3, as DNA: TGTGCCAGCAGCTTACAGTACAATGAGCAGTTCTTC. Translated: CASSLQYNEQFF.